Listed below are T cell receptor beta chains from one sample, sequenced in a study of blood T cell repertoires in COVID-19. Repertoires were generated with immunoSEQ multiplex PCR, while TCRdb's copy carries only in-frame clones and drops some. The data show about 190,000 clones, around 79% seen once. The sequencing input was peripheral blood. These receptor sequences come from a woman between 50 and 59 years old with acute or convalescent COVID-19. CDR3s include the opening cysteine and the closing phenylalanine or tryptophan. The D gene is left open where the match is weak. A row's size may be missing; if present it is once, few, many or a size class.

D gene: -; clone size: -; V gene: TRBV9; J gene: TRBJ2-2; CDR3 DNA: TGTGCCAGCAGCGTAGGGGTTCGGAGGGCGGACACCGGGGAGCTGTTTTTT; CDR3 protein: CASSVGVRRADTGELFF
D gene: -; clone size: -; V gene: TRBV10-3; J gene: TRBJ2-3; CDR3 DNA: TGTGCCATCAGTGGAACAGGGGAGGGCACAGATACGCAGTATTTT; CDR3 protein: CAISGTGEGTDTQYF
D gene: TRBD2; clone size: -; V gene: TRBV10-1; J gene: TRBJ2-1; CDR3 DNA: TGCGCCAGCAGTGGGGATAGCGGGAGGGCCTTTGATGAGCAGTTCTTC; CDR3 protein: CASSGDSGRAFDEQFF
D gene: -; clone size: -; V gene: TRBV7-9; J gene: TRBJ1-4; CDR3 DNA: TGTGCCAGCAGTCGGGACCAGGGACTTCATGAAAAACTGTTTTTT; CDR3 protein: CASSRDQGLHEKLFF
D gene: -; clone size: -; V gene: TRBV15; J gene: TRBJ1-5; CDR3 DNA: TGTGCCACCAGCAGAGTACCTCAGGATTACCATCAGCCCCAGCATTTT; CDR3 protein: CATSRVPQDYHQPQHF
D gene: TRBD1; clone size: -; V gene: TRBV5-5; J gene: TRBJ2-2; CDR3 DNA: TGTGCCAGCACCGACAGGGGGACGAACACCGGGGAGCTGTTTTTT; CDR3 protein: CASTDRGTNTGELFF
D gene: -; clone size: once; V gene: TRBV11-3; J gene: TRBJ2-1; CDR3 DNA: TGTGCCAGCAGCTTAGCGGGGGTGTACAATGAGCAGTTCTTC; CDR3 protein: CASSLAGVYNEQFF
D gene: TRBD1; clone size: once; V gene: TRBV27; J gene: TRBJ1-5; CDR3 DNA: TGTGCCAGCAGCCCCGACAGGGTGGATCAGCCCCAGCATTTT; CDR3 protein: CASSPDRVDQPQHF
D gene: -; clone size: -; V gene: TRBV19; J gene: TRBJ1-2; CDR3 DNA: TGTGCCAGTAGTTTCCCAGGCGGCTACACCTTC; CDR3 protein: CASSFPGGYTF
D gene: TRBD1; clone size: -; V gene: TRBV6-5; J gene: TRBJ1-1; CDR3 DNA: TGTGCCAGCAGTCAACAGGGGTTGAACACTGAAGCTTTCTTT; CDR3 protein: CASSQQGLNTEAFF
D gene: -; clone size: many; V gene: TRBV5-1; J gene: TRBJ1-4; CDR3 DNA: TGCGCCAGCAGCTCGTTGGGAGGACCTAATGAAAAACTGTTTTTT; CDR3 protein: CASSSLGGPNEKLFF
D gene: TRBD2; clone size: -; V gene: TRBV29-1; J gene: TRBJ2-5; CDR3 DNA: TGCAGCGTTGCGATGGCTAGCGGGGGGGGGTACCAAGAGACCCAGTACTTC; CDR3 protein: CSVAMASGGGYQETQYF
D gene: -; clone size: -; V gene: TRBV21-1; J gene: TRBJ2-7; CDR3 DNA: TGTGCCAGCAGCACTCGAGCGGGGGGCAAGTACTTC; CDR3 protein: CASSTRAGGKYF
D gene: -; clone size: once; V gene: TRBV10-2; J gene: TRBJ1-1; CDR3 DNA: TGCGCCAGCTCAAGGGGGGGCACTGAAGCTTTCTTT; CDR3 protein: CASSRGGTEAFF
D gene: TRBD2; clone size: -; V gene: TRBV25-1; J gene: TRBJ2-2; CDR3 DNA: TGTGCCAGCAGTGGCCTAGCGGTGACGAACACCGGGGAGCTGTTTTTT; CDR3 protein: CASSGLAVTNTGELFF
D gene: TRBD1; clone size: -; V gene: TRBV5-4; J gene: TRBJ2-7; CDR3 DNA: TGTGCCAGCAGCGGGGGACAGGGAGTCTACGAGCAGTACTTC; CDR3 protein: CASSGGQGVYEQYF
D gene: TRBD2; clone size: -; V gene: TRBV7-9; J gene: TRBJ2-1; CDR3 DNA: TGTGCCAGCAGCTCCCGTAGCGGGAGGGCCTCCTACAATGAGCAGTTCTTC; CDR3 protein: CASSSRSGRASYNEQFF
D gene: TRBD1; clone size: -; V gene: TRBV2; J gene: TRBJ1-6; CDR3 DNA: TGTGCCAGCAGAGGACAGGGAGGCTATAATTCACCCCTCCACTTT; CDR3 protein: CASRGQGGYNSPLHF
D gene: -; clone size: once; V gene: TRBV15; J gene: TRBJ1-5; CDR3 DNA: TGTGCCACCAGCAGACAGTCCATTAGCAATCAGCCCCAGCATTTT; CDR3 protein: CATSRQSISNQPQHF
D gene: -; clone size: few; V gene: TRBV6-2/TRBV6-3; J gene: TRBJ1-5; CDR3 DNA: TGTGCCAGCAGTTACTCGGCGGCCCATCAGCCCCAGCATTTT; CDR3 protein: CASSYSAAHQPQHF
D gene: -; clone size: once; V gene: TRBV10-1; J gene: TRBJ2-3; CDR3 DNA: TGCGCCAGCAGTGAGGGACTCCCCACAGATACGCAGTATTTT; CDR3 protein: CASSEGLPTDTQYF
D gene: -; clone size: -; V gene: TRBV16; J gene: TRBJ2-1; CDR3 DNA: TGTGCCAGCAGCCTGAGGGGGTCCGGATACAATGAGCAGTTCTTC; CDR3 protein: CASSLRGSGYNEQFF
D gene: TRBD1; clone size: -; V gene: TRBV7-9; J gene: TRBJ1-6; CDR3 DNA: TGTGCCAGCAGCTTAGGGGGGACAGCCAACAATTCACCCCTCCACTTT; CDR3 protein: CASSLGGTANNSPLHF
D gene: TRBD1; clone size: -; V gene: TRBV4-1; J gene: TRBJ2-7; CDR3 DNA: TGCGCCAGCAGCACACGGACAGGGGGCTACGAGCAGTACTTC; CDR3 protein: CASSTRTGGYEQYF
D gene: TRBD1; clone size: -; V gene: TRBV7-9; J gene: TRBJ2-5; CDR3 DNA: TGTGCCAGCAGCTGGCCTGGGGAGGGACAGGGGGCAAAAGAGACCCAGTACTTC; CDR3 protein: CASSWPGEGQGAKETQYF
D gene: -; clone size: -; V gene: TRBV18; J gene: TRBJ1-4; CDR3 DNA: TGTGCCAGCTCACCCCTACCGATCGGGGGGGGGAATGAAAAACTGTTTTTT; CDR3 protein: CASSPLPIGGGNEKLFF
D gene: -; clone size: -; V gene: TRBV3-1/TRBV3-2; J gene: TRBJ1-6; CDR3 DNA: TGTGCCAGCAGCGAGAGGCAGGGGAACTCACCCCTCCACTTT; CDR3 protein: CASSERQGNSPLHF
D gene: -; clone size: -; V gene: TRBV28; J gene: TRBJ2-4; CDR3 DNA: TGTGCCAGCAGTTCCCCCGGGGGTCGTTCCAAAAACATTCAGTACTTC; CDR3 protein: CASSSPGGRSKNIQYF
D gene: -; clone size: -; V gene: TRBV5-4; J gene: TRBJ2-7; CDR3 DNA: TGTGCCAGCAGCCCCACTAGCGAGCAGTACTTC; CDR3 protein: CASSPTSEQYF
D gene: -; clone size: -; V gene: TRBV5-5; J gene: TRBJ1-2; CDR3 DNA: TGTGCCAGCAGCTTATCCTCCCTCGGCTACACCTTC; CDR3 protein: CASSLSSLGYTF
D gene: -; clone size: few; V gene: TRBV28; J gene: TRBJ1-5; CDR3 DNA: TGTGCCAGCAGTTCGACAGTCAGGGATCAGCCCCAGCATTTT; CDR3 protein: CASSSTVRDQPQHF
D gene: TRBD2; clone size: -; V gene: TRBV19; J gene: TRBJ2-1; CDR3 DNA: TGTGCCAGTAGGACCGGGACTAGCGGGAGTGAGGGCCCGTTCTTC; CDR3 protein: CASRTGTSGSEGPFF
D gene: TRBD2; clone size: many; V gene: TRBV7-2; J gene: TRBJ2-3; CDR3 DNA: TGTGCCAGCAGCTTCCCTAGCGGGAGAAATACGCAGTATTTT; CDR3 protein: CASSFPSGRNTQYF
D gene: -; clone size: -; V gene: TRBV10-1; J gene: TRBJ1-4; CDR3 DNA: TGCGCCAGAGATACCGGAGTCACAACGAAACTGTTTTTT; CDR3 protein: CARDTGVTTKLFF
D gene: TRBD1; clone size: few; V gene: TRBV24-1; J gene: TRBJ2-5; CDR3 DNA: TGTGCCACCAGTGAGCCCCGGGACAGGGTAGGAGGGGAGACCCAGTACTTC; CDR3 protein: CATSEPRDRVGGETQYF
D gene: TRBD2; clone size: -; V gene: TRBV7-2; J gene: TRBJ2-7; CDR3 DNA: TGTGCCAGCAGCTTAGCGGCTAGCGGGGGGCCTTACGAGCAGTACTTC; CDR3 protein: CASSLAASGGPYEQYF
D gene: -; clone size: -; V gene: TRBV28; J gene: TRBJ1-2; CDR3 DNA: TGTGCCAGCAGTTTTGAAAAGGGAGCCTATGGCTACACCTTC; CDR3 protein: CASSFEKGAYGYTF
D gene: TRBD1; clone size: -; V gene: TRBV18; J gene: TRBJ2-7; CDR3 DNA: TGTGCCAGCTCACCTGGACAGGGGACGCTCTACGAGCAGTACTTC; CDR3 protein: CASSPGQGTLYEQYF
D gene: -; clone size: -; V gene: TRBV5-1; J gene: TRBJ1-1; CDR3 DNA: TGCGCCAGCAGTGGGGAGCCATTGAACACTGAAGCTTTCTTT; CDR3 protein: CASSGEPLNTEAFF
D gene: -; clone size: few; V gene: TRBV27; J gene: TRBJ2-1; CDR3 DNA: TGTGCCAGCCAAAGGGCCTTCACTCAGCGGTACAATGAGCAGTTCTTC; CDR3 protein: CASQRAFTQRYNEQFF
D gene: -; clone size: -; V gene: TRBV5-1; J gene: TRBJ2-7; CDR3 DNA: TGCGCCAGCAGCCCGGGACAAGCCTCCTACGAGCAGTACTTC; CDR3 protein: CASSPGQASYEQYF
D gene: TRBD1; clone size: -; V gene: TRBV5-1; J gene: TRBJ2-5; CDR3 DNA: TGCGCCAGCAGCCCCCGGGACAGGGGGTATCAAGAGACCCAGTACTTC; CDR3 protein: CASSPRDRGYQETQYF
D gene: -; clone size: -; V gene: TRBV6-2/TRBV6-3; J gene: TRBJ2-3; CDR3 DNA: TGTGCCAGCAGTTACCTCACAGATACGCAGTATTTT; CDR3 protein: CASSYLTDTQYF
D gene: -; clone size: few; V gene: TRBV27; J gene: TRBJ2-2; CDR3 DNA: TGTGCCAGCGGTCGACCACAGGGAAGAAGAACCGGGGAGCTGTTTTTT; CDR3 protein: CASGRPQGRRTGELFF
D gene: TRBD1; clone size: -; V gene: TRBV7-8; J gene: TRBJ1-2; CDR3 DNA: TGTGCCAGCAGCCTCGGGACAGGGTGGAGTCAGGGGGGCTACACCTTC; CDR3 protein: CASSLGTGWSQGGYTF
D gene: -; clone size: few; V gene: TRBV18; J gene: TRBJ2-2; CDR3 DNA: TGTGCCAGCTCACCGGGAGCTCAAAGGGTCGACACCGGGGAGCTGTTTTTT; CDR3 protein: CASSPGAQRVDTGELFF
D gene: TRBD1; clone size: -; V gene: TRBV27; J gene: TRBJ2-7; CDR3 DNA: TGTGCCAGCAGTTTATCGGGGACAGGGTCAGGAGAGCAGTACTTC; CDR3 protein: CASSLSGTGSGEQYF
D gene: -; clone size: -; V gene: TRBV19; J gene: TRBJ1-1; CDR3 DNA: TGTGCCAGTAGTATAGTCCCAGGGAACACTGAAGCTTTCTTT; CDR3 protein: CASSIVPGNTEAFF
D gene: -; clone size: few; V gene: TRBV30; J gene: TRBJ1-1; CDR3 DNA: TGTGCCTGGAGAACTCAGGGGTGGGGGAACACTGAAGCTTTCTTT; CDR3 protein: CAWRTQGWGNTEAFF
D gene: TRBD2; clone size: -; V gene: TRBV9; J gene: TRBJ2-3; CDR3 DNA: TGTGCCAGCAGCGGACTAGCGGGGTTCGATACGCAGTATTTT; CDR3 protein: CASSGLAGFDTQYF
D gene: TRBD2; clone size: -; V gene: TRBV14; J gene: TRBJ2-3; CDR3 DNA: TGTGCCAGCAGCCGCCGCGGCGGGGGGAGCACAGATACGCAGTATTTT; CDR3 protein: CASSRRGGGSTDTQYF
D gene: TRBD1; clone size: -; V gene: TRBV9; J gene: TRBJ2-6; CDR3 DNA: TGTGCCAGCAGCCCCAGGGGGCCAGAAACCACTGGGGCCAACGTCCTGACTTTC; CDR3 protein: CASSPRGPETTGANVLTF
D gene: -; clone size: -; V gene: TRBV3-1/TRBV3-2; J gene: TRBJ2-1; CDR3 DNA: TGTGCCAGCAGCCCCATCCTGACAGTCTCCTACAATGAGCAGTTCTTC; CDR3 protein: CASSPILTVSYNEQFF
D gene: TRBD2; clone size: -; V gene: TRBV19; J gene: TRBJ2-1; CDR3 DNA: TGTGCCAGTAGTGCATCCACTAGCGGGAGATCTAGCTCCTACAATGAGCAGTTCTTC; CDR3 protein: CASSASTSGRSSSYNEQFF
D gene: -; clone size: few; V gene: TRBV5-1; J gene: TRBJ1-3; CDR3 DNA: TGCGCCAGCAGCTTCGGGGTCTCTGGAAACACCATATATTTT; CDR3 protein: CASSFGVSGNTIYF
D gene: -; clone size: -; V gene: TRBV19; J gene: TRBJ2-5; CDR3 DNA: TGTGCCAGTAGTATATCGACAGGCTTCGGGACCCAGTACTTC; CDR3 protein: CASSISTGFGTQYF
D gene: -; clone size: -; V gene: TRBV7-8; J gene: TRBJ1-1; CDR3 DNA: TGTGCCAGCAGCTTAGCTGTTTGGGAGGGCACTGAAGCTTTCTTT; CDR3 protein: CASSLAVWEGTEAFF
D gene: TRBD2; clone size: -; V gene: TRBV4-3; J gene: TRBJ2-7; CDR3 DNA: TGCGCCAGCAGCCAGGACCTACGCGCGGGAGCGGTAACCGGAGAGCAGTACTTC; CDR3 protein: CASSQDLRAGAVTGEQYF
D gene: -; clone size: -; V gene: TRBV7-2; J gene: TRBJ1-5; CDR3 DNA: TGTGCCAGCAGCTTAAACAGGGTTGAGCCCCAGCATTTT; CDR3 protein: CASSLNRVEPQHF